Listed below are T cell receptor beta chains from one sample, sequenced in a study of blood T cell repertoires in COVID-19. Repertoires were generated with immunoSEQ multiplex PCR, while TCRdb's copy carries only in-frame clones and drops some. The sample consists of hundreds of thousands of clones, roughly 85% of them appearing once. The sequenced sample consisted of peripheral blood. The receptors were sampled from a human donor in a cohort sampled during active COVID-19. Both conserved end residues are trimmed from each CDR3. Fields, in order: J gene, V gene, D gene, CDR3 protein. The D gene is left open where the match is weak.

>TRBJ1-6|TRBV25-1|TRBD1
ASSEPRTGYNSPLH
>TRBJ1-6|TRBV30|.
AWGDISLH
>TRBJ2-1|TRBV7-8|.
ASSRGGYNEQF
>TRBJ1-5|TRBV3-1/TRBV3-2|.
ASSQGQARNQPQH
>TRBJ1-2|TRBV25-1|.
ASSEYAGGDGGYT
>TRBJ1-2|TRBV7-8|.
ASTPGRINYGYT
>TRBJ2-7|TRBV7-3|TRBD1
ASSRTGTGDKQY
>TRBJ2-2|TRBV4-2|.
ASSQGTGNTGELF
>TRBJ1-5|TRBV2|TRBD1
ASSERTGVIHQPQH
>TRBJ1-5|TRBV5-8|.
ASSFGSQPQH
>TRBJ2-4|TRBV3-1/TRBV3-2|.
ASSLLAKNIQY
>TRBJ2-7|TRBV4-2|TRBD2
ASSQDGQRGDEQY
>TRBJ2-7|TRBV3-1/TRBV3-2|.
ASRSRDKAYEQY
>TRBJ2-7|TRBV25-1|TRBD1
ASSGQPGTGRAYEQY
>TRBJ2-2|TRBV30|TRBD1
AWWTGRLGELF
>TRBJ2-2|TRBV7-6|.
ASSLSLRQTNTGELF
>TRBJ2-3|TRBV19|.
ASREDRTDTQY
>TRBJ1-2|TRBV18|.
ASSPVPGGGDYYGYT
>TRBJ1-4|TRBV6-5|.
ASNPPAQATEKLF
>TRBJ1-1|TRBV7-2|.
ASSLTGLVPTEAF
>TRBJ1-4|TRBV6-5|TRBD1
ASSKQGRNEKLF
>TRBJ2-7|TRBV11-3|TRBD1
ASSLEAGTGDYEQY
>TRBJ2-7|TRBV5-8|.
ASRTTVHEQY
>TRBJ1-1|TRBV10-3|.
AIRESQGAAF
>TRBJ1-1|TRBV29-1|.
SVASGRNTEAF
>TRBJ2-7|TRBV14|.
ASSQGAKQY
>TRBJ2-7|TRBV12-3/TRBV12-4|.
ASSYIVSEQY
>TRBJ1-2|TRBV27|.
ASRKQKSAGYT
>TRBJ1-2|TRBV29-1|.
SAPGTNNYGYT
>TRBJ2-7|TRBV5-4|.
ASSSERYRRGNEQY
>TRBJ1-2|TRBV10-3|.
AISYRDILNYGYT
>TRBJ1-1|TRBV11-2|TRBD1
ASSFRDSHTEAF
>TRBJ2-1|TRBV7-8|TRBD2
ASSFPSGLAETSYNEQF
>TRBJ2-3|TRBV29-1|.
SAERQGGDTQY
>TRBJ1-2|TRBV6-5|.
ASRGGQGGYT
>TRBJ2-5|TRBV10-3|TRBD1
AISESTGTETQY
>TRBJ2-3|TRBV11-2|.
ASSLCEYTDTQY
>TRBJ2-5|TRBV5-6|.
ASSFLGETQY
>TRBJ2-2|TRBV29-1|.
SVVWGDTGELF
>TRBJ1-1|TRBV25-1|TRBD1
ASRDRVSTEAF
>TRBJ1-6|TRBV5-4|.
ASSLVLGGPHSPLH
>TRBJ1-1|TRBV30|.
AWSVRGTEAF
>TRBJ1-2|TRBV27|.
ASRSPPGGYT
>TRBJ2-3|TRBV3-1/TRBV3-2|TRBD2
ASSPGLAGGQDTQY
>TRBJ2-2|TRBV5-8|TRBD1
ASSLVGTVNTGELF
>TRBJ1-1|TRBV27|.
ASGTVGLVNTEAF
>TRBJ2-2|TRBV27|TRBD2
ASTERGITGELF
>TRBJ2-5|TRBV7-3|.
ASSLNNVRGETQY
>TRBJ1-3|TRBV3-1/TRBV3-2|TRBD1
ASSQDRGPGNTIY
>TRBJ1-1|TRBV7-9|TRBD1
ASSSWTGRHTEAF
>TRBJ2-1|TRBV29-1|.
SVAGTGAYNEQF
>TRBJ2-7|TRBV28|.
ASSFGKGTYEQY
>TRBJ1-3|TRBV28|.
ASSGGGTISGNTIY
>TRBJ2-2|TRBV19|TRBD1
ASSPDRGLDTGELF
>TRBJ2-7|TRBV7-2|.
ASSLGRPYEQY
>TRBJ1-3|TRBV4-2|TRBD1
ASSVPGQDSGNTIY
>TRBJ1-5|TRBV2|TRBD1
ASSGTGVGNQPQH
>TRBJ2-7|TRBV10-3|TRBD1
ASQGGDRGPYEQY